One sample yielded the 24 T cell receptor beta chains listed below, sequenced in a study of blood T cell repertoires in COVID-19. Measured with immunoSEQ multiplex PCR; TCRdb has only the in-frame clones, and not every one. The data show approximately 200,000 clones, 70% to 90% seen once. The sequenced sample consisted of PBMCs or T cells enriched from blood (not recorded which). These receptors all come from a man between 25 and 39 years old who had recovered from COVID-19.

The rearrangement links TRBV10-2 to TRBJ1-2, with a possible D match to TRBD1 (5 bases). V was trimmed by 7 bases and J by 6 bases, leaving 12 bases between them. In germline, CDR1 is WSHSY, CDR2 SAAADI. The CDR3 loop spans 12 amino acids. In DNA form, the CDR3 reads TGCGCCAGCATCGGGGGGGTGGATGGCTACACCTTC. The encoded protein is CASIGGVDGYTF.

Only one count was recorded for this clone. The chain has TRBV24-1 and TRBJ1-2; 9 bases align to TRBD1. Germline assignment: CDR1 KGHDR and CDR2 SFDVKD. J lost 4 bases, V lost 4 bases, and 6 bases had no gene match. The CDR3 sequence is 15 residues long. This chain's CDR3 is CATSDRDRAGYGYTF. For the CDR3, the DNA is TGTGCCACCAGTGACCGGGACAGGGCTGGCTATGGCTACACCTTC.

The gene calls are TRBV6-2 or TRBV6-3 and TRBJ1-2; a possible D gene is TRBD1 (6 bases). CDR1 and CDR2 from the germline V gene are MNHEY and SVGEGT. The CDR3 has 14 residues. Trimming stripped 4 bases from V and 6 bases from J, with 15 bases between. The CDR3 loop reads CASSSPGRGHGYTF. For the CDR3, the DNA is TGTGCCAGCAGTTCCCCGGGCAGGGGCCATGGCTACACCTTC.

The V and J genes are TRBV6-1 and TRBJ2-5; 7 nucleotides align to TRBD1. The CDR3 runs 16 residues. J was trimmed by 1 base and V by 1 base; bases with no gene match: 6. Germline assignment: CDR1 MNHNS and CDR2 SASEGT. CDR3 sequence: CASSEVVRGTQETQYF. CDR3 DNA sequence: TGTGCCAGCAGTGAAGTAGTCAGGGGGACCCAAGAGACCCAGTACTTC.

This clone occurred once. CDR3 nucleotides: TGTGCCAGCAGCGAGGTAGCAGATTACAATGAGCAGTTCTTC. This gives the protein CASSEVADYNEQFF. V usage is TRBV7-8 and J usage is TRBJ2-1; D gene ambiguous. The V gene lost 5 bases and the J gene lost 4 bases, with 12 bases spanning the gap. CDR1 and CDR2 from the germline V gene are SGHVS and FQNEAQ. The CDR3 has 14 amino acids.

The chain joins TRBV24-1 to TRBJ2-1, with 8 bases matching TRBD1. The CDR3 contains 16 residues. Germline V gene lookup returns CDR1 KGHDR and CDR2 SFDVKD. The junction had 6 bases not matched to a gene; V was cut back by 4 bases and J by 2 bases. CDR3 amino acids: CATSDRTGNTYNEQFF. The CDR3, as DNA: TGTGCCACCAGTGACCGGACAGGGAACACCTACAATGAGCAGTTCTTC.

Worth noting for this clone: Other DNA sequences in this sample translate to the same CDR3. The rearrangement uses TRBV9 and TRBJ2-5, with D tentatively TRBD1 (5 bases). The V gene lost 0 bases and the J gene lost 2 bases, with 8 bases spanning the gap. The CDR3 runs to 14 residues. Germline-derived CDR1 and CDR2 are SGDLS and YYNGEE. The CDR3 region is CASSVGTTQETQYF. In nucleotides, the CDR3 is TGTGCCAGCAGCGTAGGGACAACACAAGAGACCCAGTACTTC. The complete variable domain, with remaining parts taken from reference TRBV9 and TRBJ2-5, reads DSGVTQTPKHLITATGQRVTLRCSPRSGDLSVYWYQQSLDQGLQFLIQYYNGEERAKGNILERFSAQQFPDLHSELNLSSLELGDSALYFCASSVGTTQETQYFGPGTRLLVL.

The CDR3: CASSFGGRAGNTIYF. Here the CDR3 DNA reads TGTGCCAGCAGCTTCGGTGGCAGGGCTGGAAACACCATATATTTT. The V call is TRBV7-6, the J call TRBJ1-3, with D perhaps TRBD1 (5 bases). Trimming shortened V by 3 bases and J by 2 bases, and 11 bases separated the two germline ends. The V gene's germline CDR1 is SGHVS and CDR2 FNYEAQ. CDR3 length: 15 residues. The variable domain in full, completed from reference TRBV7-6 and TRBJ1-3, reads GAGVSQSPRYKVTKRGQDVALRCDPISGHVSLYWYRQALGQGPEFLTYFNYEAQQDKSGLPNDRFSAERPEGSISTLTIQRTEQRDSAMYRCASSFGGRAGNTIYFGEGSWLTVV.

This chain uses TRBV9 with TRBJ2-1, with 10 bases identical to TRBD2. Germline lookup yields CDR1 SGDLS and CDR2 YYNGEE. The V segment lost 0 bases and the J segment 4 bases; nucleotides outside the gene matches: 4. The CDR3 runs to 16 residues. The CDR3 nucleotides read TGTGCCAGCAGCGTAGCTCCTAGCGGGGGTTACAATGAGCAGTTCTTC. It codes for CASSVAPSGGYNEQFF.

The CDR3 spells CASSWTAGAKNIQYF. The DNA for the CDR3 is TGTGCCAGCAGTTGGACAGCGGGGGCCAAAAACATTCAGTACTTC. This chain joins TRBV27 and TRBJ2-4; the D gene is possibly TRBD2 (7 bases). V lost 4 bases and J 1 base, leaving 11 bases between the germline ends. Germline values: CDR1 MNHEY, CDR2 SMNVEV (reference sequence). The CDR3 consists of 15 residues.

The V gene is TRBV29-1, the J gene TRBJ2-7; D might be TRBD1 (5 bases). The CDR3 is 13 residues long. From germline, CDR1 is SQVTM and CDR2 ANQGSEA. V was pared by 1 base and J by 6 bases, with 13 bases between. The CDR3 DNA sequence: TGCAGCGTTGAAGGGGGCGGATCTGGCGAGCAGTACTTC. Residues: CSVEGGGSGEQYF.

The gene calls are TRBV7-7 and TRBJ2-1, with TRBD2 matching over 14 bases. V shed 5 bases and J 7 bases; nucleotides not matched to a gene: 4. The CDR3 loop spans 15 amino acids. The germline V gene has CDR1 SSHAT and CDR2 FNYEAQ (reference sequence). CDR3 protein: CASSAGLAGVNEQFF. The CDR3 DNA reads TGTGCCAGCAGCGCGGGACTAGCGGGGGTTAATGAGCAGTTCTTC.

Here the CDR3 DNA reads TGTGCCAGCAGTTACAGGGCCAATGAGCAGTTCTTC. Amino acid sequence: CASSYRANEQFF. The chain joins TRBV28 to TRBJ2-1; D may be TRBD1 (6 bases). The V end lost 4 bases, the J end lost 6 bases, and 7 bases lay between the germline ends. The CDR3 length is 12 residues. Germline V CDR1 and CDR2: MDHEN, SYDVKM. Together with reference TRBV28 and TRBJ2-1, the CDR3 gives the full variable domain: DVKVTQSSRYLVKRTGEKVFLECVQDMDHENMFWYRQDPGLGLRLIYFSYDVKMKEKGDIPEGYSVSREKKERFSLILESASTNQTSMYLCASSYRANEQFFGPGTRLTVL.

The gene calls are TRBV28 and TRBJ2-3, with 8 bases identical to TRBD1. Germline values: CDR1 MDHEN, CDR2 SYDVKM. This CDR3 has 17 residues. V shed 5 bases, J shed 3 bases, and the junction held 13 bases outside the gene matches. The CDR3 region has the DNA TGTGCCAGCAGTCTTAGACAGGGGCGGATTGGTACAGATACGCAGTATTTT. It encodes CASSLRQGRIGTDTQYF.

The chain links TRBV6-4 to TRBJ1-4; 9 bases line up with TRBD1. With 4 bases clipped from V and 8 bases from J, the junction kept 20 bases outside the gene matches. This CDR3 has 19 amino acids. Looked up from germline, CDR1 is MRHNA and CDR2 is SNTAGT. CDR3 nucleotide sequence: TGTGCCAGCAGTGCCTCATTGAGGGATCCGGGACAGGGTAAGGAAAAACTGTTTTTT. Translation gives CASSASLRDPGQGKEKLFF.

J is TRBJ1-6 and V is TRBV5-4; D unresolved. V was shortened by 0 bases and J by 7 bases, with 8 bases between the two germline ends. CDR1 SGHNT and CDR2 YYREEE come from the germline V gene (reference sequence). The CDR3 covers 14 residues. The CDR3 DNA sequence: TGTGCCAGCAGCTTGGCACTCGCGAATTCACCCCTCCACTTT. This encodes CASSLALANSPLHF. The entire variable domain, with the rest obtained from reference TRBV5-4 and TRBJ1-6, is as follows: ETGVTQSPTHLIKTRGQQVTLRCSSQSGHNTVSWYQQALGQGPQFIFQYYREEENGRGNFPPRFSGLQFPNYSSELNVNALELDDSALYLCASSLALANSPLHFGNGTRLTVT.

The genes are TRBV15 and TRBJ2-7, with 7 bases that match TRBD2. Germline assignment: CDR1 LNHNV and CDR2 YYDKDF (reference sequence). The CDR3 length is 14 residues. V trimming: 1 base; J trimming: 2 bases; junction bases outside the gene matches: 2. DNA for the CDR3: TGTGCCACCAGCAGAGGCGGGGGAACCTACGAGCAGTACTTC. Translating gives CATSRGGGTYEQYF.

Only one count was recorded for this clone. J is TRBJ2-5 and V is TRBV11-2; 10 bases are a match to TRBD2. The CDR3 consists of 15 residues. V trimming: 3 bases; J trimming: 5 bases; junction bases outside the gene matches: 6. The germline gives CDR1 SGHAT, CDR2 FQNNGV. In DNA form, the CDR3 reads TGTGCCAGCAGCTTCCTAGCGGGGGTGGGTGAGACCCAGTACTTC. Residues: CASSFLAGVGETQYF.

The CDR3 loop reads CASSFPNRLAGGPNTGELFF. Written as DNA, the CDR3 is TGTGCCAGCAGTTTCCCAAATCGACTAGCGGGAGGCCCGAACACCGGGGAGCTGTTTTTT. The chain links TRBV28 to TRBJ2-2; 13 positions match TRBD2. This CDR3 spans 20 amino acids. Germline CDR1 MDHEN, CDR2 SYDVKM. V was pared by 3 bases and J by 0 bases, with 10 bases of the junction left unmatched.

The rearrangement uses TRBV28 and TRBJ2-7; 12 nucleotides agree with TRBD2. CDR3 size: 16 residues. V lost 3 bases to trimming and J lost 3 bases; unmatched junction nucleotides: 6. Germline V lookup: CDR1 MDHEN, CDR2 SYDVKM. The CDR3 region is CASSFRPSGRVYEQYF. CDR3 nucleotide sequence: TGTGCCAGCAGTTTTAGGCCTAGCGGGAGGGTCTACGAGCAGTACTTC. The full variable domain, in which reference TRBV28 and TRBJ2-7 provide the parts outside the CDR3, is DVKVTQSSRYLVKRTGEKVFLECVQDMDHENMFWYRQDPGLGLRLIYFSYDVKMKEKGDIPEGYSVSREKKERFSLILESASTNQTSMYLCASSFRPSGRVYEQYFGPGTRLTVT.

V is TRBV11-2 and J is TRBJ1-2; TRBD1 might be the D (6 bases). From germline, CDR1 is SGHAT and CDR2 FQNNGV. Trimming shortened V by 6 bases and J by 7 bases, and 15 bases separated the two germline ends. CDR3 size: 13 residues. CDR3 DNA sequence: TGTGCCAGCAGGCCGACAGGCCTGGGTGGCTACACCTTC. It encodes CASRPTGLGGYTF. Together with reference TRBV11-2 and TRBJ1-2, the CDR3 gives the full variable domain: EAGVAQSPRYKIIEKRQSVAFWCNPISGHATLYWYQQILGQGPKLLIQFQNNGVVDDSQLPKDRFSAERLKGVDSTLKIQPAKLEDSAVYLCASRPTGLGGYTFGSGTRLTVV.

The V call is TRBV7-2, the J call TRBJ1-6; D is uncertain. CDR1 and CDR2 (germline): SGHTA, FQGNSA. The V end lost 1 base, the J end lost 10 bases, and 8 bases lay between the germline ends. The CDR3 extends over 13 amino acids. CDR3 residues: CASSLESVSPLHF. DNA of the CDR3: TGTGCCAGCAGCTTAGAATCAGTATCACCCCTCCACTTT.

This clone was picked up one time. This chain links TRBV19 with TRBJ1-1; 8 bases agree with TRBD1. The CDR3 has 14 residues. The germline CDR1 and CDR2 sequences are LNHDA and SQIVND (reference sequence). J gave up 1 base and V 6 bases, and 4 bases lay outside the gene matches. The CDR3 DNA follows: TGTGCCAGTAGCCGACAGGGGCGGAACACTGAAGCTTTCTTT. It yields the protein CASSRQGRNTEAFF. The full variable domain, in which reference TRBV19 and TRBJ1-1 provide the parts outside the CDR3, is DGGITQSPKYLFRKEGQNVTLSCEQNLNHDAMYWYRQDPGQGLRLIYYSQIVNDFQKGDIAEGYSVSREKKESFPLTVTSAQKNPTAFYLCASSRQGRNTEAFFGQGTRLTVV.

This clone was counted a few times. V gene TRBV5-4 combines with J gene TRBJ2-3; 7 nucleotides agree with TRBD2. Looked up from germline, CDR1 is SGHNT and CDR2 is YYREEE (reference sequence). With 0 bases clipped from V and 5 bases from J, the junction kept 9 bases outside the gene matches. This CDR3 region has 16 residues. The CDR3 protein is CASSLDAGVTVDTQYF. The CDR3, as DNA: TGTGCCAGCAGCTTGGACGCGGGAGTCACTGTAGATACGCAGTATTTT.